This TCR beta chain was profiled in a study of identical twins. One entry per CDR3 protein, called by TCRdb with MiXCR from the 5' RACE reads. This table holds about 220,000 distinct CDR3 sequences, less than 8% found once. V was shortened by 1 base and J by 3 bases, with 10 bases between the two germline ends. Germline values: CDR1 LGHNA, CDR2 YSLEER. The CDR3 totals 16 residues. This clonotype was counted ten times or more. This same sample was also taken into another study, of yellow fever vaccine responses in identical twins.

The sequenced sample was memory (CD45RO+) T cells sorted from blood. The genes are TRBV4-3 and TRBJ2-6; possibly TRBD1 for D (5 bases). This receptor was identified in a woman between 18 and 30 years old in good health. The CDR3 is CASSQGPRDGANVLTF. DNA of the CDR3: TGCGCCAGCAGCCAAGGGCCCAGGGATGGGGCCAACGTCCTGACTTTC.